A single sample gave rise to the 3 T cell receptor beta chains below, sequenced in a study of T-cell reconstitution after alpha-beta-depleted transplantation in children. A library of TCRbeta sequences, prepared with unique molecular identifiers, was generated. One entry per CDR3 protein results from TCRdb running MiXCR on the PCR reads. The sample lists almost 250,000 distinct CDR3 sequences, about 25% occurring once. Specimen: PBMCs, collected before TCRalphabeta/CD19-depleted stem cell transplant. The receptor set was obtained from a girl aged 2 to 10 with Fanconi anemia, due to receive a stem cell transplant.

The chain is built from TRBV2 and TRBJ2-3; D is perhaps TRBD2 (6 bases). Trimming cost V 4 bases and J 0 bases, with 11 bases left between them. This CDR3 comprises 15 residues. Germline V gene sequence: CDR1 SNHLY, CDR2 FYNNEI. CDR3 sequence reads: CASSAGSRSTDTQYF. CDR3 nucleotide sequence: TGTGCCAGCAGTGCCGGGAGCCGAAGCACAGATACGCAGTATTTT.

This clonotype was seen repeatedly, ten times or more. V usage is TRBV29-1 and J usage is TRBJ1-6, with D possibly being TRBD1 (5 bases). V gave up 8 bases and J gave up 5 bases, with 22 bases separating them. Germline V lookup: CDR1 SQVTM, CDR2 ANQGSEA. CDR3 size: 16 residues. The CDR3 region has the DNA TGCAGCCCGCACGGGGCCCTCTCCCCGGATAATTCACCCCTCCACTTT. Translating it yields CSPHGALSPDNSPLHF. Based on the CDR3 plus reference TRBV29-1 and TRBJ1-6, the full variable domain is SAVISQKPSRDICQRGTSLTIQCQVDSQVTMMFWYRQQPGQSLTLIATANQGSEATYESGFVIDKFPISRPNLTFSTLTVSNMSPEDSSIYLCSPHGALSPDNSPLHFGNGTRLTVT.

At least ten counts were recorded for this clonotype. J is TRBJ2-1 and V is TRBV24-1; 10 nucleotides agree with TRBD2. Germline values: CDR1 KGHDR, CDR2 SFDVKD. J lost 4 bases, V lost 4 bases, and 12 bases had no gene match. The CDR3 sequence is 18 residues long. The chain's CDR3 is CATSDYGTSEASYNEQFF. In DNA, the CDR3 is TGTGCCACCAGTGACTATGGGACTAGCGAGGCCTCATACAATGAGCAGTTCTTC.